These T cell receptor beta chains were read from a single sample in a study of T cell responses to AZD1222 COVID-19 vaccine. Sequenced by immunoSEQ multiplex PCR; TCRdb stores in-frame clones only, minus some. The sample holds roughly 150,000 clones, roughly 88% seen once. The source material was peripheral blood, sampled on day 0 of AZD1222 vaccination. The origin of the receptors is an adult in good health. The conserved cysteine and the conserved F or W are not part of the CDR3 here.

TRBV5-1	ASSLWAGNDYGYT
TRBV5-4	ASSSMRGVYGYT
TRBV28	ASKTGAETQY
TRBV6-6	ASGGGYT
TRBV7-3	ASSSHRGNTEAF
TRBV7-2	ASSLVAANEQF
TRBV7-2	ASSLNSYGYT
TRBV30	AWSREWADTQY
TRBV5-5	ASSLRDLRGTGELF
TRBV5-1	ASSLLQGRVETQY
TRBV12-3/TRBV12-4	ASSSTGSTEAF
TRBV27	ASSFRGLAGGHGNEQF
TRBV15	ATSRARDPNSPLH
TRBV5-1	ASSPDSYGYT
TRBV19	ASSIEAPGRSGNTIY
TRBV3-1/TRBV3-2	ASSQDPGTEAF
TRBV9	ASSVVDSYNEQF
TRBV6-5	ASSPRTKVIRQF
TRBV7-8	ASSLVTQGGNSPLH
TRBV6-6	ASMGGRRMDYGYT
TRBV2	ASSAQRVRYGYT
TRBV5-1	ASSLGEATYNSPLH
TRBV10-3	AIGRSSYEQY
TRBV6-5	ASFRTLNEQF
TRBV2	ASRLLMAGGEPQH
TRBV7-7	ASSLEEGTGELF
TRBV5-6	ASSLVAGTGGNSPLH
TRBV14	ASSQDIAGELF
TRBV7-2	ASSEWWETQY
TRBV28	ASSLYSGRPQETQY
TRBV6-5	ASRKGSSTDTQY
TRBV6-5	ASTLDRVSDEQY
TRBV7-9	ASSLGSGNTIY